This T cell receptor beta chain originates from a study of shared clonotypes between healthy human individuals. This CDR3 region has 13 residues. Trimming cost V 1 base and J 7 bases, with 10 bases left between them. Germline V lookup: CDR1 SGHTA, CDR2 FQGTGA. Donors were healthy HIV-negative adults without recently reported acute infections or vaccinations. Generated by immunoSEQ multiplex PCR, the TCRdb table keeps only in-frame clones and is missing some. The table has 2,500,000 or so clones, roughly 93% seen once. This receptor was taken from a man between 18 and 35 years old in good health. Some clones in this sample may be carry-over from other donors' samples. V gene TRBV7-3 combines with J gene TRBJ2-5; the D is unclear. Sequenced material: naive CD4+ T cells from PBMCs. Documented subset: CD45RA+ positively selected. For the CDR3, the DNA is TGTGCCAGCAGCTTAAACGTTCCCGGGACCCAGTACTTC. Its translation is CASSLNVPGTQYF.